The text below deals with one T cell receptor beta chain. The target antigen is unknown. V lost 5 bases to trimming and J lost 10 bases, with 19 bases between them. In germline, CDR1 is SGHNT, CDR2 YENEEA. The CDR3 is 14 residues long. The data are from a study of post-analysis software for immune sequencing data. Unique molecular identifiers had been added to the TCR beta cDNA libraries. Each CDR3 protein is one row after TCRdb ran MiXCR on the PCR reads. The sample has some 690,000 distinct CDR3 sequences; around 27% are singletons. Regarding the study as a whole: Compared with controls, patients had more of about 5 TRBV segments, including TRBV5-6, TRBV5-1 and TRBV20-1.

Material for sequencing was blood. The rearrangement uses TRBV11-3 and TRBJ2-3; D unclear. This receptor was identified in a girl between 10 and 17 years old with multiple sclerosis. DNA for the CDR3: TGTGCCAGCAGCCCGGCGGAAGGCCTGGGTGCGCAGTATTTT. Translated, it gives CASSPAEGLGAQYF.